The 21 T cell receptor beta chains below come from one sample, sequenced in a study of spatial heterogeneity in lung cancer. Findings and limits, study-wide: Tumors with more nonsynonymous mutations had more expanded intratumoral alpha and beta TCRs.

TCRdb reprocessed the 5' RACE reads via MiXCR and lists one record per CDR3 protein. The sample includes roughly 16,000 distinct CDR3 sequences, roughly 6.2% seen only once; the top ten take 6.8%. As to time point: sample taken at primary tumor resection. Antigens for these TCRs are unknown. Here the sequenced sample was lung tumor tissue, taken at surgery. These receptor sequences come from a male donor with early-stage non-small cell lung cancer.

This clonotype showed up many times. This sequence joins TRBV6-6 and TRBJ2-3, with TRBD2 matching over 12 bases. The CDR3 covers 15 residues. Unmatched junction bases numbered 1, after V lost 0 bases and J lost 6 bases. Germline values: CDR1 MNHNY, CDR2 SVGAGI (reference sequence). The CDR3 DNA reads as TGTGCCAGCAGTTACTCAACTAGCGGGGGGGATACGCAGTATTTT. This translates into CASSYSTSGGDTQYF.

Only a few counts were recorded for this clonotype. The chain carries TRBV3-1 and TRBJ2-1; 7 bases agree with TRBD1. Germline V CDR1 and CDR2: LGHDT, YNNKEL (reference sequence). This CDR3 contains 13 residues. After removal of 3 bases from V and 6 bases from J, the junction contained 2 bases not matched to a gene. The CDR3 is CASSQTGPNEQFF. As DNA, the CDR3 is TGTGCCAGCAGCCAGACAGGGCCCAATGAGCAGTTCTTC.

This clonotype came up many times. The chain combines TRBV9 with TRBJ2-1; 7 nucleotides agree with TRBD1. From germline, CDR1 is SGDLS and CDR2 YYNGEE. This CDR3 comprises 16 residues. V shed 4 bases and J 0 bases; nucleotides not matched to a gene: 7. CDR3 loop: CASSTTDRVSYNEQFF. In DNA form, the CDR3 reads TGTGCCAGCAGCACGACCGACAGGGTCTCCTACAATGAGCAGTTCTTC. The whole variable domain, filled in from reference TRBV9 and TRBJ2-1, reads DSGVTQTPKHLITATGQRVTLRCSPRSGDLSVYWYQQSLDQGLQFLIQYYNGEERAKGNILERFSAQQFPDLHSELNLSSLELGDSALYFCASSTTDRVSYNEQFFGPGTRLTVL.

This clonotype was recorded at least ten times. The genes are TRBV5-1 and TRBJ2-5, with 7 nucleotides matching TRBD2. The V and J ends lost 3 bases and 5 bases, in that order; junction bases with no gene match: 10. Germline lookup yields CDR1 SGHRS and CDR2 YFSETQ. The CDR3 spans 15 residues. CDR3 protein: CASSSKRGSGETQYF. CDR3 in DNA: TGCGCCAGCAGCTCGAAGCGGGGCTCGGGGGAGACCCAGTACTTC.

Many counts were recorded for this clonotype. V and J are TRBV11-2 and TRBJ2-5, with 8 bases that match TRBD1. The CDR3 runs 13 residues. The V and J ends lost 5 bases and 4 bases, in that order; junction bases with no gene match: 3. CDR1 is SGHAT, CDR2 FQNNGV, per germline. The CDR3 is CASSPTGVETQYF. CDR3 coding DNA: TGTGCCAGCAGCCCGACAGGGGTAGAGACCCAGTACTTC.

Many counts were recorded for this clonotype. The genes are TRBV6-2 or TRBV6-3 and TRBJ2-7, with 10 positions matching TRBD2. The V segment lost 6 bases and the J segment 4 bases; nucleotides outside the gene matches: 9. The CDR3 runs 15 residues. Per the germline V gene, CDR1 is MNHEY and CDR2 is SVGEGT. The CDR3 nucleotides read TGTGCCAGCAGAAGTAGCGGGGGGCCGGGGTACGAGCAGTACTTC. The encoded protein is CASRSSGGPGYEQYF.

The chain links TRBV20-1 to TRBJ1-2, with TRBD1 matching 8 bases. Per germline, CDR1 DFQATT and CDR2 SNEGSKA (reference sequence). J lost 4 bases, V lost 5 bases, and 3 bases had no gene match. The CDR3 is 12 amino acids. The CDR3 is CSAHDRGYGYTF. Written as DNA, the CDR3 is TGCAGTGCTCACGACAGGGGCTATGGCTACACCTTC.

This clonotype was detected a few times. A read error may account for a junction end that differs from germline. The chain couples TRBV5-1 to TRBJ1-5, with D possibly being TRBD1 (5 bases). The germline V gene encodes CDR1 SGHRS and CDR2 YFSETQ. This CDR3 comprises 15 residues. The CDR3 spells CVSSLDGASNQPQHF. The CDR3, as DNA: TGCGTCAGCAGCTTGGATGGGGCCAGCAATCAGCCCCAGCATTTT. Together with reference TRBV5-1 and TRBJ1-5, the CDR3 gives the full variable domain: KAGVTQTPRYLIKTRGQQVTLSCSPISGHRSVSWYQQTPGQGLQFLFEYFSETQRNKGNFPGRFSGRQFSNSRSEMNVSTLELGDSALYLCVSSLDGASNQPQHFGDGTRLSIL.

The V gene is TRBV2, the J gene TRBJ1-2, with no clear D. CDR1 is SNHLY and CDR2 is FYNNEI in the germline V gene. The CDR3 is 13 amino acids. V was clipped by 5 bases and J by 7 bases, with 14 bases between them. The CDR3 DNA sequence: TGTGCCAGCAGTTATAGGGAGGATTCTGGCTACACCTTC. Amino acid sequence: CASSYREDSGYTF.

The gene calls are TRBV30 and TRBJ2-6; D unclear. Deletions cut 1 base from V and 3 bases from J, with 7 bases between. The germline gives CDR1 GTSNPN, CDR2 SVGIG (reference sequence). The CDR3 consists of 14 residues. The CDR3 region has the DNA TGTGCCTGGAGTGCAGGTTTTGGGGCCAACGTCCTGACTTTC. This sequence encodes CAWSAGFGANVLTF. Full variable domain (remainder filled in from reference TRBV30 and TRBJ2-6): SQTIHQWPATLVQPVGSPLSLECTVEGTSNPNLYWYRQAAGRGLQLLFYSVGIGQISSEVPQNLSASRPQDRQFILSSKKLLLSDSGFYLCAWSAGFGANVLTFGAGSRLTVL.

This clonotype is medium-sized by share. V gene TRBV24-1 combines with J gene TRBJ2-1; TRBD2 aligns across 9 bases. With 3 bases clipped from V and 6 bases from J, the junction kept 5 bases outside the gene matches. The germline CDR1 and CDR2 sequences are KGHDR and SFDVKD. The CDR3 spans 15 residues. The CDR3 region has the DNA TGTGCCACCAGTGATACAGCGGGAGGACGCAATGAGCAGTTCTTC. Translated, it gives CATSDTAGGRNEQFF.

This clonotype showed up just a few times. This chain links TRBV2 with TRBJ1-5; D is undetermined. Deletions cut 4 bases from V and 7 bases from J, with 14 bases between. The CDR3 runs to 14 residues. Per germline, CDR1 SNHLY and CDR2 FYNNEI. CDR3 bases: TGTGCCAGCAGTGTAGGAAGCTTGAGGCAGCCCCAGCATTTT. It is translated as CASSVGSLRQPQHF.

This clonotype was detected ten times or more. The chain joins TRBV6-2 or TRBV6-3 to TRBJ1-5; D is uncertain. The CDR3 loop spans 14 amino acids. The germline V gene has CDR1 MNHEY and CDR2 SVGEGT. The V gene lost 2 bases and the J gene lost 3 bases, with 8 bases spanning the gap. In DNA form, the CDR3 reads TGTGCCAGCAGTTACAGGGCCACCAATCAGCCCCAGCATTTT. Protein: CASSYRATNQPQHF.

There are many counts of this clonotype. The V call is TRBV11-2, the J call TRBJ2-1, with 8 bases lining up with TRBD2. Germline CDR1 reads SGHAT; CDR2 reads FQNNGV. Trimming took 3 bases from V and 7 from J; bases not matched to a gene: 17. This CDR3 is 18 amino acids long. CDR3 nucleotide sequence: TGTGCCAGCAGCTTCCTATCGATCGGCGGGAGGATGGGGAATGAGCAGTTCTTC. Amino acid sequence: CASSFLSIGGRMGNEQFF.

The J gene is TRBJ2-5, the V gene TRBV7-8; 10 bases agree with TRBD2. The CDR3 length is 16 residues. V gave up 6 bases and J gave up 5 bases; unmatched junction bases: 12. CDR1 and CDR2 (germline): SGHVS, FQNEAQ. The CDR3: CASSYSGGAGVETQYF. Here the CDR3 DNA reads TGTGCCAGCAGTTACAGCGGGGGGGCAGGGGTGGAGACCCAGTACTTC. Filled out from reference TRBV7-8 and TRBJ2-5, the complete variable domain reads GAGVSQSPRYKVAKRGQDVALRCDPISGHVSLFWYQQALGQGPEFLTYFQNEAQLDKSGLPSDRFFAERPEGSVSTLKIQRTQQEDSAVYLCASSYSGGAGVETQYFGPGTRLLVL.

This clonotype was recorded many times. The CDR3 DNA sequence: TGTGCCAGCAGCTTAGATCGGAATAGCAATCAGCCCCAGCATTTT. This codes for CASSLDRNSNQPQHF. This chain uses TRBV7-2 with TRBJ1-5; D remains unclear. V was trimmed by 1 base and J by 0 bases, leaving 7 bases between them. CDR1 SGHTA and CDR2 FQGNSA come from the germline V gene. The CDR3 consists of 15 residues.

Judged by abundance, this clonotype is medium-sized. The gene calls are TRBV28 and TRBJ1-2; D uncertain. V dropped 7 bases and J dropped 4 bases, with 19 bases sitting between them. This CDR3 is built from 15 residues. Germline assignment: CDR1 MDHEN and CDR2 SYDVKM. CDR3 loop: CASTPSAWGTYGYTF. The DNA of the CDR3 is TGTGCCAGCACTCCCTCAGCCTGGGGTACCTATGGCTACACCTTC.

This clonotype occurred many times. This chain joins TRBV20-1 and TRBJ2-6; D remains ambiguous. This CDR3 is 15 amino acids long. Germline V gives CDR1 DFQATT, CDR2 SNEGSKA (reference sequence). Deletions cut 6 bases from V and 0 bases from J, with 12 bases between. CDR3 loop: CSARSFNSGANVLTF. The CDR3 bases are TGCAGTGCCCGGAGCTTTAACTCTGGGGCCAACGTCCTGACTTTC.

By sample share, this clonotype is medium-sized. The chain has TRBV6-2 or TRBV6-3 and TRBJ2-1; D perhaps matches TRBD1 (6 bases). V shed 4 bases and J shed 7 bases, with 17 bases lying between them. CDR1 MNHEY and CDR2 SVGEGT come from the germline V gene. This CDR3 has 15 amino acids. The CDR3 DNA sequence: TGTGCCAGCAGTTCTATGGACAGTTTTGGGAATGAGCAGTTCTTC. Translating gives CASSSMDSFGNEQFF.

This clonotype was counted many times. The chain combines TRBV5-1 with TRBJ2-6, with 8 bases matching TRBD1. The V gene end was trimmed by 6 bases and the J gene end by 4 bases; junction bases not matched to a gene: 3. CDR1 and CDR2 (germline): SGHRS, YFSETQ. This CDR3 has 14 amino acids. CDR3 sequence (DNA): TGCGCCAGCACCCAGGGGGCGGGGGCCAACGTCCTGACTTTC. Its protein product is CASTQGAGANVLTF.

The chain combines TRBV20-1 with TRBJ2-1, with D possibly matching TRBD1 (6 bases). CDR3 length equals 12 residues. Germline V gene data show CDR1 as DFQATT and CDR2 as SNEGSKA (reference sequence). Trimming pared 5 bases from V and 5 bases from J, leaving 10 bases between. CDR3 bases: TGCAGTGCTGACAGGATTAACAATGAGCAGTTCTTC. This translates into CSADRINNEQFF.